This T cell receptor beta chain was retrieved from a study of blood T cell repertoires in COVID-19 (dated by TCRdb to the early 2020s). Regarding the research as a whole: Collaborator samples came from the United States, Italy and Spain and covered acute and convalescent phases of COVID-19. A freely available public database, intended as a resource for researchers studying the immune response to SARS-CoV-2, is where the repertoires were released. Where HLA class I and class II types were available, the types were taken from metadata supplied by the sample provider, not from assay-based typing. The sample metadata nearly always contained a de-identified subject ID, COVID-19 status, age in years and sex. The material from the prospective study consisted of cDNA or gDNA derived from T cells, B-cell-depleted T cells, or PBMCs. Subjects who had been exposed to COVID-19, were actively infected with it, or had recovered from it provided the deeply sampled blood TCRbeta repertoires that made up the dataset. Samples were obtained from the ongoing ImmuneRACE study (first 160 participants) and from over a thousand subjects provided by 6 global collaborators.

Regarding this clone: Its cognate antigen has yet to be identified. Base qualities are missing; no much larger clone stands one base away.

Deletion took 4 bases off V and 6 bases off J, with a span of 15 bases between the germline ends. From a lookup of the germline V gene, CDR1 and CDR2 are MGHRA and YSYEKL. Spanning cysteine to phenylalanine, the CDR3 consists of 15 amino acids. Only the CDR3 portion is preserved as DNA: 45 bases, with reading frame beginning at the first base. The paper as a whole reports these results and caveats: Clinical and demographic metadata were provided uncurated, with the amount varying by source and participant.

The immunoSEQ Assay, a bias-controlled multiplex PCR, was used to amplify TCRbeta CDR3 regions from genomic DNA. In the authors' own workflow: The number of nucleated cells in each sample was estimated from the amplification of reference gene primers within the assay. To quantify the absolute abundance of each unique TCRbeta CDR3 rearrangement, sequence reads were collapsed and filtered. For each sample, productive Simpson clonality was calculated by taking the square root of Simpson's diversity index across productive rearrangements. As stored in TCRdb, this immuneACCESS dataset retains in-frame rearrangements with V and J assigned. A fraction of the clones does not appear; measured against another copy, unresolved V genes explain less than half of the discrepancy, and the remainder lacks a known reason. From that table come the V and J calls and clone size; the DNA was used to work out D and trimming. For this sample there are almost 55,000 clones; just over 85% appear just once. The top ten clones comprise 25% to 30% of the sample.

The collaborating institutions used their own protocols to collect whole blood in K2EDTA tubes. Collaborator samples were shipped for TCRbeta analysis as frozen whole blood, isolated PBMCs, or DNA extracted from either sample type. The sample comprised peripheral blood. The receptor was derived from a human donor in a cohort sampled during active COVID-19. The V and J genes are TRBV4-1 and TRBJ2-2; no D gene can be assigned with confidence. CDR3 loop: CASSRNRVLPGELFF. The bases are TGCGCCAGCAGCCGGAACCGGGTCCTCCCCGGGGAGCTGTTTTTT.